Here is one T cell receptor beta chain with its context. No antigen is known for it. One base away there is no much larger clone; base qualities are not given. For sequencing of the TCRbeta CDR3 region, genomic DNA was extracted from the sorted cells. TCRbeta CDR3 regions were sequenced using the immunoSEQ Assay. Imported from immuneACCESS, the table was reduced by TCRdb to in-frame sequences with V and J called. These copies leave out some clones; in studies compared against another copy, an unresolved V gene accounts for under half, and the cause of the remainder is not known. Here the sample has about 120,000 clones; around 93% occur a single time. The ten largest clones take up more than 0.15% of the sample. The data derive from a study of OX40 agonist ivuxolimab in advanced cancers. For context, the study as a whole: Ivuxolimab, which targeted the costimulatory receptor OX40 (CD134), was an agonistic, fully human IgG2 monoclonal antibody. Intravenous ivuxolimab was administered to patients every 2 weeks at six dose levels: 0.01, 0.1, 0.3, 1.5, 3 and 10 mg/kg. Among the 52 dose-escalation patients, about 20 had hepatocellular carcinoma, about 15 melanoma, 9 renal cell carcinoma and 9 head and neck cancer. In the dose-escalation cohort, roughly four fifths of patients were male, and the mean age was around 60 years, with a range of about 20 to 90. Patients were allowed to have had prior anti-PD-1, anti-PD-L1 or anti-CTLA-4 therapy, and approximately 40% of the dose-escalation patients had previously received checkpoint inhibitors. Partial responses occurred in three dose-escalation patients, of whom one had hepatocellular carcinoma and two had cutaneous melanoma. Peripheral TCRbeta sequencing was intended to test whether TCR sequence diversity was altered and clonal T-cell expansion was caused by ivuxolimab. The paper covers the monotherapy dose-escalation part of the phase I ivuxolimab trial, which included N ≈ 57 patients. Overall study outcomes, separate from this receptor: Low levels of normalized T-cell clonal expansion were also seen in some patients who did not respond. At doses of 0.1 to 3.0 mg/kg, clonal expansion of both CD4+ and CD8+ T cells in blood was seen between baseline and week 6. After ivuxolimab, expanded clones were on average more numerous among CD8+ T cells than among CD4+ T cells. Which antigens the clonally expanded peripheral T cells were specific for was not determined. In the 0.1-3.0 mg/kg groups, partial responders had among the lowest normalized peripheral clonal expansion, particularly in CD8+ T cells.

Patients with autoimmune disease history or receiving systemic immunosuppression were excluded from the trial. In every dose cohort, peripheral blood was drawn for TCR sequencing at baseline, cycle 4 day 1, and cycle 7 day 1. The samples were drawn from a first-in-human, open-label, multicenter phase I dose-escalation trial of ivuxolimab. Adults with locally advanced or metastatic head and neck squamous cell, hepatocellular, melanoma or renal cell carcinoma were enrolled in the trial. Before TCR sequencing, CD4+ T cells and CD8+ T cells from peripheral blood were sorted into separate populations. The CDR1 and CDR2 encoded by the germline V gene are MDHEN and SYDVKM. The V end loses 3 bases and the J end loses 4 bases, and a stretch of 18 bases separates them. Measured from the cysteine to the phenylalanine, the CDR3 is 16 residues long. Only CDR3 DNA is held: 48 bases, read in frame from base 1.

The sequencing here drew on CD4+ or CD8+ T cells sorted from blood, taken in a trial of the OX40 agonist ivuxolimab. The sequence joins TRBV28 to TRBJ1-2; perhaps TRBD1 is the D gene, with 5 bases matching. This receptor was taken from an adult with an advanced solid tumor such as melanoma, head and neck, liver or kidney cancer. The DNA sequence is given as TGTGCCAGCAGTTTCCCAGGACAACTCGGGGGCTATGGCTACACCTTC. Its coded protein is CASSFPGQLGGYGYTF.